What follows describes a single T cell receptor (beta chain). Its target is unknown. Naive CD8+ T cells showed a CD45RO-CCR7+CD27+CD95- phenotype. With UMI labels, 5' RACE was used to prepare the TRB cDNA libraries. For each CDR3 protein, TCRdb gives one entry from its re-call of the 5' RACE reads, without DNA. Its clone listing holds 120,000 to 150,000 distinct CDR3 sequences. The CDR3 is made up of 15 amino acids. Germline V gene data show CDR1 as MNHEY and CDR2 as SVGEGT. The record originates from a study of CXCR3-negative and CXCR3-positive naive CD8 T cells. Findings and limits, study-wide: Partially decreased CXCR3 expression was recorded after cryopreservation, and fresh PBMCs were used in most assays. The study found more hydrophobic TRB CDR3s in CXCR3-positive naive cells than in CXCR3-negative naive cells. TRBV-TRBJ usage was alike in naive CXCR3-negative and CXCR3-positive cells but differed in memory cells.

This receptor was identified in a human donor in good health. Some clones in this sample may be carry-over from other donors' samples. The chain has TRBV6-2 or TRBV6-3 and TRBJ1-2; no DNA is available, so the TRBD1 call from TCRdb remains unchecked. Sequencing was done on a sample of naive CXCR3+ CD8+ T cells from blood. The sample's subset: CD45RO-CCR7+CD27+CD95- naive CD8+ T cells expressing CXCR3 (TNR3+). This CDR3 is CASRPYMTGSYGYTF.